These 6 T cell receptor beta chains were all obtained from the same sample, sequenced in a study of shared clonotypes between healthy human individuals. Generated by immunoSEQ multiplex PCR, the TCRdb table keeps only in-frame clones and is missing some. The sample lists about 980,000 clones; approximately 76% were seen once. Specimen: memory CD4+ T cells sorted from blood. Indicated subset: CD45RA-negative fraction. These receptor sequences come from a man younger than 35 in good health.

This sequence joins TRBV18 and TRBJ2-5, with 10 positions matching TRBD1. The CDR3 consists of 16 residues. The trim removed 4 bases at V and 5 bases at J, leaving 10 bases unmatched. CDR1 and CDR2 from the germline V gene are KGHSH and LQKENI. The CDR3 here is CASSRSTGGSAETQYF. For the CDR3, the DNA is TGTGCCAGCTCACGGTCGACAGGGGGCAGTGCGGAGACCCAGTACTTC.

This chain uses TRBV5-1 with TRBJ2-7, with 7 bases aligning to TRBD2. This CDR3 comprises 15 residues. Germline loops: CDR1 SGHRS, CDR2 YFSETQ. V shed 2 bases and J 0 bases; nucleotides not matched to a gene: 5. The CDR3 DNA reads as TGCGCCAGCAGCTTAGGCGGGAGTCCCTCCTACGAGCAGTACTTC. Encoded protein: CASSLGGSPSYEQYF.

The chain combines TRBV10-3 with TRBJ2-7, with 8 bases matching TRBD1. Germline CDR1 and CDR2: ENHRY and SYGVKD. V dropped 6 bases and J dropped 7; count of bases not matched to a gene: 11. The CDR3 runs 14 residues. The CDR3 sequence is CAISGQGRLEEQYF. The DNA for the CDR3 is TGTGCCATCAGCGGACAGGGACGACTGGAAGAGCAGTACTTC.

The chain combines TRBV6-6 with TRBJ2-1; D is uncertain. The CDR3 sequence is 13 residues long. The germline V gene has CDR1 MNHNY and CDR2 SVGAGI (reference sequence). V was shortened by 0 bases and J by 7 bases, with 7 bases between the two germline ends. Here the CDR3 DNA reads TGTGCCAGCAGTTACTCGGCGGCAAATGAGCAGTTCTTC. Translation: CASSYSAANEQFF.

This clone was detected once. The chain is built from TRBV5-1 and TRBJ2-7, with D tentatively TRBD1 (6 bases). This CDR3 has 14 amino acids. Germline-derived CDR1 and CDR2 are SGHRS and YFSETQ. V lost 4 bases and J lost 0, with 11 bases in between. The DNA for the CDR3 is TGCGCCAGCAGCCCGGACAGACCCTCCTACGAGCAGTACTTC. Encoded protein: CASSPDRPSYEQYF.

The V gene is TRBV7-2, the J gene TRBJ2-3, with D unresolved. V lost 8 bases to trimming and J lost 0 bases, with 6 bases between them. Germline V gene data show CDR1 as SGHTA and CDR2 as FQGNSA. This CDR3 spans 12 amino acids. The CDR3 DNA reads as TGTGCCAGCGCCTCCAGCACAGATACGCAGTATTTT. Encoded protein: CASASSTDTQYF. Drawing the rest from reference TRBV7-2 and TRBJ2-3, the complete variable domain is GAGVSQSPSNKVTEKGKDVELRCDPISGHTALYWYRQSLGQGLEFLIYFQGNSAPDKSGLPSDRFSAERTGGSVSTLTIQRTQQEDSAVYLCASASSTDTQYFGPGTRLTVL.